This T cell receptor (beta chain) was sequenced during a study of blood T cell repertoires in COVID-19. Study information: There were acute and convalescent COVID-19 samples, and they came from the United States, Italy and Spain. The analysed material was cDNA or gDNA that came from T cells, B-cell-depleted T cells, or PBMCs.

The CDR3 is made up of 15 amino acids. Germline V gene data show CDR1 as MDHEN and CDR2 as SYDVKM. After removal of 5 bases from V and 0 bases from J, the junction contained 2 bases not matched to a gene. In the original workflow: How many nucleated cells were present was estimated from reference gene primer amplification. Sequencing used immunoSEQ multiplex PCR; TCRdb keeps in-frame clones, though not all of them. D and trimming come from the DNA, and the V and J calls and clone size come from that table. The table has about 130,000 clones, roughly 86% seen once; the top ten hold roughly 10%. This receptor was obtained from a woman between 65 and 79 years old with COVID-19, enrolled during active disease. The sample consisted of peripheral blood. V gene TRBV28 combines with J gene TRBJ2-2; 8 nucleotides align to TRBD1. The chain's CDR3 is CASSAGGTNTGELFF. CDR3 nucleotides: TGTGCCAGCAGTGCAGGGGGCACGAACACCGGGGAGCTGTTTTTT. The full variable domain, in which reference TRBV28 and TRBJ2-2 provide the parts outside the CDR3, is DVKVTQSSRYLVKRTGEKVFLECVQDMDHENMFWYRQDPGLGLRLIYFSYDVKMKEKGDIPEGYSVSREKKERFSLILESASTNQTSMYLCASSAGGTNTGELFFGEGSRLTVL.